The present TCR beta chain was sequenced within a study of cytomegalovirus exposure and HLA in healthy donors. Whole-study results and caveats: From TCR beta sequences, most subjects' HLA-A and HLA-B alleles were reportedly predicted accurately.

The PCR used 60 Vbeta and 13 Jbeta primers. Sequencing used immunoSEQ multiplex PCR; TCRdb keeps in-frame clones, though not all of them. Of about 250,000 clones detected, around 65% appear once; the ten largest clones hold under 2.5%. About this clone itself: What it recognizes is unknown.

The TCR comes from a female donor in good health and CMV-seronegative. Sequencing was done on a sample of PBMCs.

The CDR3 spells CASRGQFNSPLHF. The CDR3 DNA reads as TGTGCCAGCAGGGGACAGTTCAATTCACCCCTCCACTTT. The chain has TRBV6-5 and TRBJ1-6; 7 bases are shared with TRBD1. The length of the CDR3 is 13 residues. Germline trimming cut 6 bases from V and 7 bases from J; bases unmatched to any gene: 3. Per the germline V gene, CDR1 is MNHEY and CDR2 is SVGAGI.